The clone carrying this T cell receptor (beta chain) was detected ten times or more. Per the germline V gene, CDR1 is SEHNR and CDR2 is FQNEAQ (reference sequence). The CDR3 sequence is 13 residues long. Trimming cost V 4 bases and J 3 bases; bases outside gene matches: 3. It was considered stable Graves' hyperthyroidism when ophthalmopathy did not progress within 18 months. The sample belongs to a study of T cells in Graves' hyperthyroidism and ophthalmopathy. Authors of the study amplified TCR beta CDR3 regions from RNA transcripts. Primed by the HTBI set, a first-round RT-PCR was run on the TCR CDR3. TCRdb independently ran MiXCR on the multiplex PCR reads; one entry per CDR3 protein. The sample holds about 210,000 distinct CDR3 sequences, approximately 17% seen once.

The sequencing input was blood. The clonotype originates from a man between 50 and 59 years old with Graves' hyperthyroidism. The rearrangement uses TRBV7-9 and TRBJ2-7, with 7 bases matching TRBD1. The CDR3 protein is CASSYDRVYEQYF. In nucleotides, the CDR3 is TGTGCCAGCAGCTACGACAGGGTCTACGAGCAGTACTTC. The complete variable domain, with remaining parts taken from reference TRBV7-9 and TRBJ2-7, reads DTGVSQNPRHKITKRGQNVTFRCDPISEHNRLYWYRQTLGQGPEFLTYFQNEAQLEKSRLLSDRFSAERPKGSFSTLEIQRTEQGDSAMYLCASSYDRVYEQYFGPGTRLTVT.